One and the same sample provided the 9 T cell receptor beta chains below, sequenced in a study of CD8+ T cells in alopecia areata (dated by TCRdb to the late 2010s). Library preparation employed the immunoSEQ multiplex PCR assay. To provide template for TCR sequencing, every sample had RNA extracted and reverse transcribed into cDNA. TCRdb re-hosts the immuneACCESS table, in-frame sequences only. Its copies lack some clones; in the studies checked, an unresolved V gene accounts for under half of them, and the cause for the rest is not known. The sample table records approximately 99,000 clones; roughly 55% of these occur just once. The biggest ten clones account for 20% to 30% of the sample. The sample comprised NKG2D-low CD8+ T cells sorted from blood. In light of the paper, this sample's cell subset or site label describes: sorted CD8+ NKG2D-low blood T cells. Every receptor here comes from a human donor with alopecia areata.

This rearrangement joins TRBV30 to TRBJ2-3, with TRBD2 matching over 8 bases. The CDR3 extends over 16 amino acids. The germline V gene encodes CDR1 GTSNPN and CDR2 SVGIG (reference sequence). The junction had 13 bases not matched to a gene; V was cut back by 4 bases and J by 4 bases. The CDR3 region has the DNA TGTGCCTGGACCAACAAGCGGGAGAGGTTGGCAGATACGCAGTATTTT. It codes for CAWTNKRERLADTQYF.

This clone appeared a single time. The rearrangement joins TRBV25-1 to TRBJ2-1, with a tentative D call TRBD2 (5 bases). Trimming took off 8 bases at V and 2 bases at J, with 10 bases between the two ends. CDR1 and CDR2 from the germline V gene are MGHDK and SYGVNS. The CDR3 length is 13 residues. The DNA for the CDR3 is TGTGCCAGCTCCTCACTAGCCTACAATGAGCAGTTCTTC. Amino acid sequence: CASSSLAYNEQFF.

The chain carries TRBV9 and TRBJ2-2; D is unresolved. From germline, CDR1 is SGDLS and CDR2 YYNGEE. Between the trimmed V and J ends, which lost 0 bases and 2 bases, there was a span of 8 bases. This CDR3 has 15 amino acids. This chain's CDR3 is CASSVGSKNTGELFF. The CDR3 DNA sequence: TGTGCCAGCAGCGTAGGGAGTAAAAACACCGGGGAGCTGTTTTTT. The full variable domain, its missing parts supplied by reference TRBV9 and TRBJ2-2, is DSGVTQTPKHLITATGQRVTLRCSPRSGDLSVYWYQQSLDQGLQFLIQYYNGEERAKGNILERFSAQQFPDLHSELNLSSLELGDSALYFCASSVGSKNTGELFFGEGSRLTVL.

The chain combines TRBV13 with TRBJ2-5; TRBD1 matches 9 bases. The CDR3 loop spans 16 amino acids. CDR1 is PRHDT, CDR2 FYEKMQ, per germline (reference sequence). V shed 0 bases, J shed 2 bases, and the junction held 4 bases outside the gene matches. CDR3 residues: CASSLGQGTGQETQYF. In nucleotides, the CDR3 is TGTGCCAGCAGCTTAGGCCAGGGGACAGGGCAAGAGACCCAGTACTTC.

The genes are TRBV19 and TRBJ1-5, with D hard to call. The length of the CDR3 is 14 residues. The ends were cut back, 4 bases at V and 4 bases at J, with 11 bases in the middle. Germline V lookup: CDR1 LNHDA, CDR2 SQIVND (reference sequence). The CDR3 DNA is TGTGCCAGTAGTACCGCCCTTGATAATCAGCCCCAGCATTTT. Its protein product is CASSTALDNQPQHF. Using reference TRBV19 and TRBJ1-5 for the parts outside the CDR3, the full variable domain is DGGITQSPKYLFRKEGQNVTLSCEQNLNHDAMYWYRQDPGQGLRLIYYSQIVNDFQKGDIAEGYSVSREKKESFPLTVTSAQKNPTAFYLCASSTALDNQPQHFGDGTRLSIL.

In its sample, this clone was seen a few times. J is TRBJ2-7 and V is TRBV15; 13 nucleotides agree with TRBD2. The CDR3 loop spans 19 amino acids. V lost 3 bases, J lost 4 bases, and 15 bases stayed unmatched. Germline V gene sequence: CDR1 LNHNV, CDR2 YYDKDF (reference sequence). This chain's CDR3 is CATSSTGTSGKRNHYEQYF. CDR3 sequence (DNA): TGTGCCACCAGCAGCACCGGGACTAGCGGGAAGAGGAACCATTACGAGCAGTACTTC.

This clone showed up just a few times. The chain has TRBV23-1 and TRBJ1-5, with D perhaps TRBD1 (5 bases). TRBV23-1 is treated as an ORF (open reading frame) with a function not yet certain. V dropped 10 bases and J dropped 5 bases, with 18 bases sitting between them. The CDR3 runs to 14 residues. CDR3 sequence: CATDRPWGDQPQHF. For the CDR3, the DNA is TGCGCCACAGATCGCCCCTGGGGGGATCAGCCCCAGCATTTT.

This rearrangement joins TRBV7-3 to TRBJ2-1; D is unclear. CDR1 is SGHTA, CDR2 FQGTGA, per germline. This CDR3 region has 15 residues. The V and J ends lost 6 bases and 7 bases respectively, with 19 bases between them. In DNA, the CDR3 is TGTGCCAGCAGTATCACTCCCTCCTTTGGGAATGAGCAGTTCTTC. Encoded protein: CASSITPSFGNEQFF.

This clone was seen only a few times. The rearrangement links TRBV9 to TRBJ2-1; TRBD2 matches 11 bases. There are 15 residues in the CDR3. The trim removed 0 bases at V and 8 bases at J, leaving 4 bases unmatched. Looked up from germline, CDR1 is SGDLS and CDR2 is YYNGEE. Here the CDR3 DNA reads TGTGCCAGCAGCGTAGGGGTAGCGGGAGGGGATGAGCAGTTCTTC. This codes for CASSVGVAGGDEQFF.